The present T cell receptor beta chain was sequenced within a study of cytomegalovirus exposure and HLA in healthy donors. PCR involved 60 Vbeta and 13 Jbeta primers. The table came from immunoSEQ multiplex PCR; TCRdb's copy has only in-frame clones and leaves some out. Of 30,000 to 35,000 clones in the sample, about 80% were seen once. A note on this clone: Antigen specificity is unknown.

General study points: Most TCR sequences were uncommon, yet certain public TCRs appeared in many donors.

The source is a male donor in good health and CMV-seronegative. The material sequenced was PBMCs.

CDR3 sequence: CASRPSGLNTEAFF. The CDR3 nucleotides are TGTGCCAGTAGGCCCAGCGGTCTGAACACTGAAGCTTTCTTT. J is TRBJ1-1 and V is TRBV19; D gene uncertain. Trimming took off 6 bases at V and 0 bases at J, with 11 bases between the two ends. The CDR3 spans 14 residues. CDR1 and CDR2 from the germline V gene are LNHDA and SQIVND (reference sequence).